Listed below are T cell receptor beta chains from one sample, sequenced in a study of CD8+ T cells in alopecia areata. Profiled with immunoSEQ multiplex PCR; TCRdb holds only in-frame clones, not every one. Of about 64,000 clones listed, under 60% are singletons. The sequencing here drew on CD8+ T cells sorted from blood, taken at approximately week 36, from a patient treated with tofacitinib. These receptors were obtained from a human donor with alopecia areata. Each CDR3 is given with its conserved first and last residue. Fields, in order: J gene, V gene, D gene, clone size, CDR3 protein, CDR3 DNA. A D gene is named only where the DNA matches it firmly. Clone size is stated in some rows and not others, as once, few, many or a class when expanded.

J: TRBJ2-3
V: TRBV7-8
D: -
size: -
CDR3: CASSLPQDYSTDTQYF
DNA: TGTGCCAGCAGCTTACCGCAGGACTATAGCACAGATACGCAGTATTTT

J: TRBJ2-5
V: TRBV7-2
D: -
size: -
CDR3: CASSFFGPGETQYF
DNA: TGTGCCAGCAGCTTTTTTGGTCCCGGAGAGACCCAGTACTTC

J: TRBJ1-1
V: TRBV27
D: -
size: -
CDR3: CASSWGTEAFF
DNA: TGTGCCAGCAGTTGGGGCACTGAAGCTTTCTTT

J: TRBJ2-7
V: TRBV5-1
D: TRBD2
size: few
CDR3: CASSPLGSGPLYEQYF
DNA: TGCGCCAGCAGCCCGTTGGGTAGCGGGCCCCTATACGAGCAGTACTTC

J: TRBJ2-6
V: TRBV11-2
D: -
size: -
CDR3: CASSQPMTGANVLTF
DNA: TGTGCCAGCAGCCAACCCATGACTGGGGCCAACGTCCTGACTTTC

J: TRBJ1-1
V: TRBV11-1
D: TRBD1
size: few
CDR3: CASSPDRAEAFF
DNA: TGTGCCAGCAGCCCTGACAGGGCCGAAGCTTTCTTT

J: TRBJ2-2
V: TRBV12-5
D: -
size: -
CDR3: CASGLLGDTGELFF
DNA: TGTGCTAGTGGTTTGCTGGGGGACACCGGGGAGCTGTTTTTT

J: TRBJ2-5
V: TRBV28
D: TRBD2
size: -
CDR3: CASSSQTSGRAPETQYF
DNA: TGTGCCAGCAGTTCACAGACTAGCGGGAGGGCCCCGGAGACCCAGTACTTC

J: TRBJ2-7
V: TRBV30
D: -
size: few
CDR3: CAWSVLWAEQYF
DNA: TGTGCCTGGAGTGTACTCTGGGCAGAGCAGTACTTC

J: TRBJ2-3
V: TRBV29-1
D: -
size: few
CDR3: CSGHSTDTQYF
DNA: TGCAGCGGTCATAGCACAGATACGCAGTATTTT

J: TRBJ2-7
V: TRBV6-5
D: TRBD1
size: -
CDR3: CASSEQGASYEQYF
DNA: TGTGCCAGCAGTGAGCAGGGGGCCTCCTACGAGCAGTACTTC

J: TRBJ2-5
V: TRBV4-1
D: -
size: few
CDR3: CASSQPGDQETQYF
DNA: TGTGCCAGCAGCCAACCGGGAGACCAAGAGACCCAGTACTTC

J: TRBJ1-2
V: TRBV7-2
D: TRBD1
size: -
CDR3: CASSHSDQGALDYGYTF
DNA: TGTGCCAGCAGTCATAGCGACCAGGGGGCGCTTGACTATGGCTACACCTTC

J: TRBJ2-1
V: TRBV20-1
D: TRBD2
size: once
CDR3: CSVTGGEQFF
DNA: TGCAGCGTGACGGGGGGGGAGCAGTTCTTC

J: TRBJ1-1
V: TRBV9
D: -
size: -
CDR3: CASSPGHSNTEAFF
DNA: TGTGCCAGCAGCCCGGGACACTCGAACACTGAAGCTTTCTTT

J: TRBJ1-2
V: TRBV2
D: -
size: -
CDR3: CASTLGSGGYTF
DNA: TGTGCCAGCACCTTAGGGAGTGGGGGCTACACCTTC

J: TRBJ1-2
V: TRBV7-9
D: -
size: -
CDR3: CASSHGRDGYTF
DNA: TGTGCCAGCAGTCACGGGCGGGATGGCTACACCTTC

J: TRBJ2-1
V: TRBV13
D: TRBD1
size: -
CDR3: CASRPGDRVKNEQFF
DNA: TGTGCCAGCAGACCGGGGGACAGGGTCAAAAATGAGCAGTTCTTC

J: TRBJ1-1
V: TRBV29-1
D: -
size: -
CDR3: CSVSRGTEAFF
DNA: TGCAGCGTCTCGAGGGGAACTGAAGCTTTCTTT

J: TRBJ2-7
V: TRBV4-1
D: TRBD2
size: -
CDR3: CASSQVSSGDEQYF
DNA: TGCGCCAGCAGCCAAGTCTCAAGCGGGGACGAGCAGTACTTC

J: TRBJ2-2
V: TRBV7-9
D: -
size: -
CDR3: CASSPRGVRNTGELFF
DNA: TGTGCCAGCAGCCCGCGCGGCGTAAGGAACACCGGGGAGCTGTTTTTT

J: TRBJ1-2
V: TRBV5-6
D: -
size: -
CDR3: CASSLEGFAYGYTF
DNA: TGTGCCAGCAGCTTGGAGGGTTTCGCATATGGCTACACCTTC

J: TRBJ1-1
V: TRBV27
D: -
size: -
CDR3: CASSLSAGMNTEAFF
DNA: TGTGCCAGCAGTTTATCTGCAGGGATGAACACTGAAGCTTTCTTT

J: TRBJ2-1
V: TRBV2
D: -
size: medium-sized
CDR3: CASSKDSTQFF
DNA: TGTGCCAGCAGTAAGGACAGCACGCAGTTCTTC

J: TRBJ1-2
V: TRBV14
D: -
size: few
CDR3: CASSPSESYGYTF
DNA: TGTGCCAGCAGCCCATCAGAGTCCTATGGCTACACCTTC

J: TRBJ2-7
V: TRBV6-1
D: -
size: -
CDR3: CASSVRGDSYEQYF
DNA: TGTGCCAGCAGTGTGAGGGGCGACTCCTACGAGCAGTACTTC

J: TRBJ2-3
V: TRBV29-1
D: TRBD1
size: few
CDR3: CSGGTGRYADTQYF
DNA: TGCAGCGGGGGGACAGGGAGGTATGCAGATACGCAGTATTTT

J: TRBJ2-7
V: TRBV5-1
D: TRBD2
size: -
CDR3: CASSPLAESSYEQYF
DNA: TGCGCCAGCAGCCCACTAGCGGAGAGCTCCTACGAGCAGTACTTC